Below are 23 T cell receptor beta chains sequenced from a single sample in a study of shared clonotypes between healthy human individuals (TCRdb year 2020). Library preparation was by the immunoSEQ multiplex PCR assay. This is the immuneACCESS table as TCRdb keeps it, with only in-frame sequences that have V and J called. A part of the clones is gone; compared with another copy, unresolved V genes explain less than half, and the rest is unexplained. The sample has roughly 1,600,000 clones on record, approximately 98.5% of them singletons. Approximately 0.38% of the sample is held by the ten biggest clonotypes. The sequenced sample consisted of naive CD4+ T cells sorted from blood. This specimen's cell subset or site label, per the study, means: CD45RA+ positively selected. These receptors came from a man aged 25-40 years in good health.

This chain connects TRBV28 to TRBJ2-1; 8 bases map to TRBD2. Per the germline V gene, CDR1 is MDHEN and CDR2 is SYDVKM. V trimming: 2 bases; J trimming: 13 bases; junction bases outside the gene matches: 13. CDR3 length: 15 amino acids. The CDR3 sequence is CASSLPSSGSVKQFF. In DNA form, the CDR3 reads TGTGCCAGCAGTTTACCCTCCAGCGGGAGTGTTAAACAGTTCTTC.

This chain connects TRBV19 to TRBJ2-2; maybe TRBD2 (6 bases). Germline CDR1 reads LNHDA; CDR2 reads SQIVND (reference sequence). This CDR3 contains 14 residues. V dropped 7 bases and J dropped 7 bases, with 16 bases sitting between them. In DNA, the CDR3 is TGTGCCAGTAAAAGGGGAGGCTCGGGCGGGGAGCTGTTTTTT. Translating gives CASKRGGSGGELFF.

V gene TRBV5-1 combines with J gene TRBJ2-1; TRBD2 matches at 9 bases. The length of the CDR3 is 15 residues. Germline trimming cut 4 bases from V and 8 bases from J; bases unmatched to any gene: 10. CDR1 SGHRS and CDR2 YFSETQ come from the germline V gene. The CDR3 DNA reads as TGCGCCAGCAGCCGACAAAGCGGGAGGCAGGATGAGCAGTTCTTC. It specifies CASSRQSGRQDEQFF.

J is TRBJ1-5 and V is TRBV2; tentative D call: TRBD1 (6 bases). V dropped 6 bases and J dropped 1 base, with 10 bases sitting between them. CDR1 and CDR2 from the germline V gene are SNHLY and FYNNEI. The CDR3 loop spans 14 amino acids. The CDR3: CASRGTGSNQPQHF. Here the CDR3 DNA reads TGTGCCAGCAGAGGCACAGGGAGCAATCAGCCCCAGCATTTT.

The chain has TRBV5-1 and TRBJ2-2; no clear D gene. V was trimmed by 0 bases and J by 3 bases, leaving 9 bases between them. From germline, CDR1 is SGHRS and CDR2 YFSETQ. The CDR3 runs 15 residues. The DNA for the CDR3 is TGCGCCAGCAGCTTGGAAATACAGTACACCGGGGAGCTGTTTTTT. Amino acids: CASSLEIQYTGELFF.

V gene TRBV19 combines with J gene TRBJ1-5; D remains unclear. This CDR3 has 12 amino acids. Germline loops: CDR1 LNHDA, CDR2 SQIVND (reference sequence). V was shortened by 3 bases and J by 3 bases, with 3 bases between the two germline ends. The chain's CDR3 is CASSMANQPQHF. DNA of the CDR3: TGTGCCAGTAGTATGGCCAATCAGCCCCAGCATTTT.

The chain carries TRBV4-3 and TRBJ2-1; 7 positions match TRBD1. The CDR3 sequence is 17 residues long. Germline V gene lookup returns CDR1 LGHNA and CDR2 YSLEER. Trimming at V came to 0 bases and at J to 4 bases, leaving 9 bases not matched to a gene. CDR3 DNA sequence: TGCGCCAGCAGCCAAGACCTTAGGGACAGAAATTACAATGAGCAGTTCTTC. It codes for CASSQDLRDRNYNEQFF.

The CDR3 bases are TGTGCCAGCAGCTTGATCATCTACACCGGGGAGCTGTTTTTT. Translating it yields CASSLIIYTGELFF. The rearrangement links TRBV11-2 to TRBJ2-2, with D uncertain. CDR3 length: 14 residues. Germline lookup yields CDR1 SGHAT and CDR2 FQNNGV. V lost 3 bases, J lost 3 bases, and 8 bases lay in between.

The genes are TRBV7-2 and TRBJ1-1, with a possible D match to TRBD1 (5 bases). The CDR3 runs to 15 residues. Germline V lookup: CDR1 SGHTA, CDR2 FQGNSA. V lost 1 base and J 12 bases, leaving 21 bases between the germline ends. The CDR3 DNA reads as TGTGCCAGCAGCTTAGAACCGGGGGTGGCCCCTGTGACTTTCTTT. Protein: CASSLEPGVAPVTFF.

For the CDR3, the DNA is TGTGCCAGCAGCACCTCGGGACTAGCGGGAGGGCCGCTCCAAGAGACCCAGTACTTC. Its translation: CASSTSGLAGGPLQETQYF. The chain combines TRBV7-2 with TRBJ2-5; TRBD2 matches at 16 bases. The germline gives CDR1 SGHTA, CDR2 FQGNSA. V shed 5 bases, J shed 1 base, and the junction held 10 bases outside the gene matches. The CDR3 is 19 residues long.

This sequence joins TRBV9 and TRBJ2-7, with 9 nucleotides matching TRBD1. Germline V gene data show CDR1 as SGDLS and CDR2 as YYNGEE. The CDR3 loop spans 18 amino acids. The V gene end was trimmed by 3 bases and the J gene end by 6 bases; junction bases not matched to a gene: 19. Written as DNA, the CDR3 is TGTGCCAGCAGCGCGGGACAGGGCCAAGGACCTCTTACCGCCGAGCAGTACTTC. It encodes CASSAGQGQGPLTAEQYF.

The rearrangement uses TRBV4-1 and TRBJ2-7, with 10 bases lining up with TRBD1. The CDR3 totals 15 residues. Per the germline V gene, CDR1 is MGHRA and CDR2 is YSYEKL. V lost 1 base to trimming and J lost 7 bases; unmatched junction nucleotides: 7. This CDR3 reads CASSQGDRGRGEQYF. CDR3 DNA: TGCGCCAGCAGCCAAGGGGACAGGGGCCGGGGTGAGCAGTACTTC.

The V gene is TRBV27, the J gene TRBJ1-2, with D possibly TRBD1 on 6 matching bases. Looked up from germline, CDR1 is MNHEY and CDR2 is SMNVEV (reference sequence). V lost 8 bases and J 3 bases, leaving 22 bases between the germline ends. The CDR3 loop spans 16 amino acids. CDR3 loop: CASRAYGQTNDYGYTF. Written as DNA, the CDR3 is TGTGCCAGCCGGGCATACGGACAGACAAACGACTATGGCTACACCTTC.

The CDR3 is CASSANLLGGQHEQYF. DNA of the CDR3: TGTGCCAGCAGCGCCAACCTTCTCGGAGGGCAGCACGAGCAGTACTTC. This sequence joins TRBV7-8 and TRBJ2-7; D is perhaps TRBD2 (6 bases). Trimming removed 5 bases at V and 5 bases at J, with 22 bases between. Germline lookup yields CDR1 SGHVS and CDR2 FQNEAQ. CDR3 length: 16 amino acids.

The V and J genes are TRBV28 and TRBJ2-7; 8 bases agree with TRBD1. Germline V gives CDR1 MDHEN, CDR2 SYDVKM. The CDR3 spans 14 residues. V lost 5 bases to trimming and J lost 5 bases; unmatched junction nucleotides: 8. The CDR3 protein is CASSPGQVSHEQYF. CDR3 in DNA: TGTGCCAGCAGTCCGGGACAGGTGTCCCACGAGCAGTACTTC.

The genes are TRBV5-5 and TRBJ2-1; 10 bases are shared with TRBD1. The junction had 4 bases not matched to a gene; V was cut back by 4 bases and J by 3 bases. The V gene's germline CDR1 is SGHKS and CDR2 YYEKEE (reference sequence). The CDR3 loop spans 15 amino acids. CDR3 in DNA: TGTGCCAGCAGCCGACAGGGGGCGAACTACAATGAGCAGTTCTTC. Protein product: CASSRQGANYNEQFF.

The rearrangement joins TRBV6-6 to TRBJ2-1; TRBD1 matches at 8 bases. Losses at the gene ends were 6 bases for V and 4 bases for J; bases not matched to a gene: 8. CDR3 length equals 15 residues. CDR1 is MNHNY and CDR2 is SVGAGI in the germline V gene (reference sequence). CDR3: CASRRQGTEYNEQFF. CDR3 in DNA: TGTGCCAGCAGAAGACAGGGGACGGAGTACAATGAGCAGTTCTTC.

The chain carries TRBV4-3 and TRBJ1-1; no definite D call. The CDR3 consists of 13 residues. Deletions cut 0 bases from V and 11 bases from J, with 13 bases between. CDR1 and CDR2 (germline): LGHNA, YSLEER. In DNA, the CDR3 is TGCGCCAGCAGCCAAGAGGCAGAAACAGTGGCTTTCTTT. It yields the protein CASSQEAETVAFF.

The rearrangement uses TRBV4-3 and TRBJ2-1, with a tentative D call TRBD2 (5 bases). Germline CDR1 LGHNA, CDR2 YSLEER. The CDR3 extends over 14 amino acids. V dropped 0 bases and J dropped 6 bases, with 9 bases sitting between them. CDR3 nucleotides: TGCGCCAGCAGCCAAGAAGAACTAGTCAATGAGCAGTTCTTC. Translation gives CASSQEELVNEQFF.

As for this clone: Other DNA variants within this sample encode the same CDR3. The gene calls are TRBV5-4 and TRBJ2-7; no reliable D call. V lost 0 bases and J 4 bases, leaving 8 bases between the germline ends. The CDR3 length is 13 residues. Germline V gene lookup returns CDR1 SGHNT and CDR2 YYREEE (reference sequence). The CDR3 DNA reads as TGTGCCAGCAGCTTGGCGACAAGTTACGAGCAGTACTTC. Amino acid sequence: CASSLATSYEQYF.

The CDR3 protein is CASSLLMTSNQPQHF. CDR3 DNA: TGTGCCAGCAGCCTCCTTATGACGAGCAATCAGCCCCAGCATTTT. The rearrangement uses TRBV27 and TRBJ1-5, with no clear D. This CDR3 region has 15 residues. The V gene lost 6 bases and the J gene lost 1 base, with 13 bases spanning the gap. Germline V gene data show CDR1 as MNHEY and CDR2 as SMNVEV (reference sequence).

This rearrangement joins TRBV5-1 to TRBJ2-5; D tentatively fits TRBD1 or TRBD2 (5 bases each). The CDR3 is 13 amino acids. Germline values: CDR1 SGHRS, CDR2 YFSETQ. Trimming removed 2 bases at V and 5 bases at J, with 10 bases between. CDR3 residues: CASSLPGTETQYF. CDR3 nucleotides: TGCGCCAGCAGCTTACCAGGGACGGAGACCCAGTACTTC.

The chain employs TRBV9 and TRBJ1-4; a weak D match, TRBD1 (5 bases). CDR3 length: 14 residues. V was cut by 4 bases and J by 5 bases, with 12 bases left in between. Germline V gives CDR1 SGDLS, CDR2 YYNGEE. This chain's CDR3 is CASSPRTSNEKLFF. The CDR3 nucleotides are TGTGCCAGCAGCCCCCGGACAAGCAATGAAAAACTGTTTTTT.